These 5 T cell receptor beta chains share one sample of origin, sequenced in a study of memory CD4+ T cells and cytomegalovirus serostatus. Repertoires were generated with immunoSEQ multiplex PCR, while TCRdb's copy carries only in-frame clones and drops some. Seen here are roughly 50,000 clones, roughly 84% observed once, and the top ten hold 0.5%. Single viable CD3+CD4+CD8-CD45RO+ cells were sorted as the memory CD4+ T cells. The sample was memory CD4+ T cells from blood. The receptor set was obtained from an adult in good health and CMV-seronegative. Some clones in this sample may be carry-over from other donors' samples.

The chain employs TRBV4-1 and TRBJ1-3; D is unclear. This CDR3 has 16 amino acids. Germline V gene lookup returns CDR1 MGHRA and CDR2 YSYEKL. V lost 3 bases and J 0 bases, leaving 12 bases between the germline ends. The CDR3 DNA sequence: TGCGCCAGCAGCCAGCCCCGCCGGGACTCTGGAAACACCATATATTTT. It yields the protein CASSQPRRDSGNTIYF.

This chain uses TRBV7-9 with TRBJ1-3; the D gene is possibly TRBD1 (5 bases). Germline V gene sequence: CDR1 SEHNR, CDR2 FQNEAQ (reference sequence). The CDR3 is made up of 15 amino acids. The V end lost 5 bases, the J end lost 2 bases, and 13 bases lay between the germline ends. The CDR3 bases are TGTGCCAGCAGCCAGGGATCCACAGCTGGAAACACCATATATTTT. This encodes CASSQGSTAGNTIYF.

The CDR3 bases are TGTGCCAGTAGCCTGACAGGGGGAGGGTGGATTAAAGCTTTCTTT. It translates to CASSLTGGGWIKAFF. The chain carries TRBV19 and TRBJ1-1, with 9 bases identical to TRBD1. CDR1 and CDR2 (germline): LNHDA, SQIVND (reference sequence). J gave up 9 bases and V 6 bases, and 14 bases lay outside the gene matches. This CDR3 region has 15 residues.

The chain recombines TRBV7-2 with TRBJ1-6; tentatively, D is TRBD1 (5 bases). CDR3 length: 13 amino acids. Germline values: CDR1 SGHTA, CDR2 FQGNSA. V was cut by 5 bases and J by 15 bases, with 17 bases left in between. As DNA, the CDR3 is TGTGCCAGCAGCCCCGGTGGGAGGGGCAGCCTCCACTTT. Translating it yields CASSPGGRGSLHF.

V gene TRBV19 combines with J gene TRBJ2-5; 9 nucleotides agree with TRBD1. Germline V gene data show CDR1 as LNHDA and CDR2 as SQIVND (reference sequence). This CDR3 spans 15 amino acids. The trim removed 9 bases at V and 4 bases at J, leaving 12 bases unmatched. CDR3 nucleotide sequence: TGTGCCAGCCGCCTCGGGGGGACAGGGACAGAGACCCAGTACTTC. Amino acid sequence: CASRLGGTGTETQYF. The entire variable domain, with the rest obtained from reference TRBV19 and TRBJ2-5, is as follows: DGGITQSPKYLFRKEGQNVTLSCEQNLNHDAMYWYRQDPGQGLRLIYYSQIVNDFQKGDIAEGYSVSREKKESFPLTVTSAQKNPTAFYLCASRLGGTGTETQYFGPGTRLLVL.